Listed below are T cell receptor beta chains from one sample, sequenced in a study of CD4 and CD8 cells across lung adenocarcinoma regions. TCRdb recomputed calls from the PCR reads with MiXCR, one row per CDR3 protein. The sample has under 25,000 distinct CDR3 sequences, 52% seen once. The sample consisted of CD4+ T cells from the center of a lung tumor. These receptor sequences come from a male donor with lung adenocarcinoma. The CD4 and CD8 labels of this study may be unreliable. Both conserved end residues are part of each CDR3. D genes are given only for firm matches. The size entry is marked missing in some rows and otherwise reads once, few, many or a size class.

v_call	j_call	d_call	clone_size	cdr3_nt	cdr3_aa
TRBV10-1	TRBJ2-3	.	.	TGCGCCAGGAGTGAGGGGGGACTTGGCACAGATACGCAGTATTTT	CARSEGGLGTDTQYF
TRBV6-4	TRBJ2-3	.	.	TGTGCCAGCGGACTCCAGTCTGTGAGCCCCGAGACGCAGTATTTT	CASGLQSVSPETQYF
TRBV10-2	TRBJ2-3	.	.	TGCGCCAGCAGTGAGGGCAGGGGGGACCCAGATACGCAGTATTTC	CASSEGRGDPDTQYF
TRBV7-6	TRBJ2-1	.	.	TGTGCCCGGGGCCCACACGCAGTAGCCAGACATTCGCAGTTTTTC	CARGPHAVARHSQFF
TRBV4-2	TRBJ2-6	.	few	TGTGCCAGCAGCCAAGAAGGGGGAAGTGGGGCCAACGTCCTGACTTTC	CASSQEGGSGANVLTF
TRBV27	TRBJ2-5	.	few	TGTGCGGGCAGTGGGGGCCGTGACAAAGAGACCCAGTACTTC	CAGSGGRDKETQYF
TRBV10-3	TRBJ2-1	TRBD2	.	TGTGCCATCAGCTCAACTAGCGGGAGCTCCTACAATGAGCAGTTCTTC	CAISSTSGSSYNEQFF
TRBV6-1	TRBJ1-2	TRBD1	.	TGTGCCAGCAGTGAAGCGGGACAGGGGGGGTATGGCTACACCTTC	CASSEAGQGGYGYTF
TRBV6-1	TRBJ2-3	.	.	TGTGTCAGGGGAGGGCGGGCGAGGGACACGCAGTATTTC	CVRGGRARDTQYF
TRBV20-1	TRBJ2-1	.	few	TGCAGTGCGCCCAGAACATCGTACAATGAGCAGTTCTTC	CSAPRTSYNEQFF
TRBV5-1	TRBJ2-3	TRBD1	.	TGCGCCAGCAGCTTGGAACCTGGACAGGGGAGCACAGATACGCAGTATTTT	CASSLEPGQGSTDTQYF
TRBV11-3	TRBJ2-2	.	many	TGTGCCATCGCCGGGGCCCCCAGAGGCGGGGAGCTGTTTTTT	CAIAGAPRGGELFF
TRBV10-3	TRBJ2-3	.	once	TGTGCCATCAGACTCCAGTCTGTGAGCACAGATAAGCAGTATTTT	CAIRLQSVSTDKQYF
TRBV10-2	TRBJ1-5	.	few	TGCGCCAGCAGTGAAGGAGGGGCCAATCAGCCCCAGCATTTT	CASSEGGANQPQHF
TRBV27	TRBJ2-7	TRBD2	.	TGTGCCAGCAGTCCCCGGGGGGGGCGGGGTGCCAAAAATACGCAGTACTTC	CASSPRGGRGAKNTQYF
TRBV5-1	TRBJ2-3	.	.	TGCGCCAGCGCGGGGTGGGGGCGGCATGGCACAGATACGCAGTATTTC	CASAGWGRHGTDTQYF
TRBV12-3/TRBV12-4	TRBJ2-2	.	.	TGTGCCAGCAGCTTGGGGGCCCGGGCGAGGAGCACCGGGGCGCTGTATTTT	CASSLGARARSTGALYF
TRBV27	TRBJ2-1	.	medium-sized	TGTGCCAGTAACCGGGCCTTGGGGGGAGAGTTCTTC	CASNRALGGEFF
TRBV6-5	TRBJ2-6	.	.	TGTGCCAGCAGTTACGATCTCCCTGGGGCCAACGTCCTGACTTTC	CASSYDLPGANVLTF
TRBV27	TRBJ2-1	TRBD1	medium-sized	TGTGCCAGCAGTTTAGGGCCCGGGACAGGGGTAGTCTTC	CASSLGPGTGVVF
TRBV12-3/TRBV12-4	TRBJ2-2	.	.	TGTGCCAGGGGCCTCCAGTCTGTGATCACAGGTGCGCAGTTTTTT	CARGLQSVITGAQFF
TRBV7-6	TRBJ2-2	TRBD2	.	TGTGCCAGCAGCCAGAGGACTAGCGGAAACACCGGGGAGCTGTTTTTT	CASSQRTSGNTGELFF
TRBV6-1	TRBJ2-4	.	.	TGTGCGGGCAGAGGGGGAGGAGCCAAAGACATCCAGTACTTC	CAGRGGGAKDIQYF
TRBV6-2/TRBV6-3	TRBJ2-1	TRBD1	.	TGTGCCAGCAGTTACCCGGGACAGCGGAACAATGAGCAGTTCTTC	CASSYPGQRNNEQFF
TRBV27	TRBJ2-3	.	.	TGTGCCAGCAGTTTAATGGGGACGCGAGCCAAAAATACGCAGTACTTT	CASSLMGTRAKNTQYF
TRBV9	TRBJ2-3	.	.	TGTGCCAGCAGCGTAGAATTGGGTACGCAGTATTTT	CASSVELGTQYF
TRBV6-1	TRBJ2-2	TRBD1	.	TGTGCCAGCTCCCGAGGGACAGGGGGCGGCACCGGGGAGCTGTTTTTT	CASSRGTGGGTGELFF
TRBV27	TRBJ2-5	TRBD2	few	TGTGCCAGCAGACCGACTAGCGGTCAAGAGACCCAGTACTTC	CASRPTSGQETQYF
TRBV11-1	TRBJ2-1	TRBD2	once	TGTGCCAGCAGCTTAGCGCGGGGGTCTACCTCCTACAATGAGCAGTTCTTC	CASSLARGSTSYNEQFF
TRBV4-1	TRBJ2-7	TRBD2	.	TGCGCCAGCAGCCAAGCCGGGACTAGCGGGATATACGAGCAGTACTTC	CASSQAGTSGIYEQYF
TRBV27	TRBJ2-5	TRBD2	.	TGTGCGGGCATCGGGGGGTCGGGCTACGATACGCAGTATTTC	CAGIGGSGYDTQYF
TRBV27	TRBJ2-3	.	.	TGTGCCAGCAGTCCTGGCCGACTGGCTTCTGACCAAGATACGCAGTATTTT	CASSPGRLASDQDTQYF
TRBV6-5	TRBJ1-2	.	.	TGTGCCAGCAGCTACGGAGGGAACACTGAAGCCATCTTC	CASSYGGNTEAIF
TRBV5-1	TRBJ2-2	.	.	TGCGCCAGCAGCTTGGCTAGCGTGAACACCGGGGAGCTGTTTTTT	CASSLASVNTGELFF
TRBV6-1	TRBJ2-3	.	.	TGTGCCAGCAGTGGTCGTGACCACGAGACCCAGTATTTT	CASSGRDHETQYF
TRBV27	TRBJ2-2	.	.	TGTGCCAGCAGTACCACGGGAGTGAACACAGGGACGCTGTTTTTT	CASSTTGVNTGTLFF
TRBV6-1	TRBJ2-2	.	.	TGTGCCAGGGGACTCCAGTCCGTGATTACAGGGGCGCTGTATTTT	CARGLQSVITGALYF
TRBV6-1	TRBJ2-7	TRBD2	.	TGTGCCACCACCTTCGGGACTAGCGGGCAAATGCAGTACTTC	CATTFGTSGQMQYF
TRBV6-5	TRBJ2-3	.	.	TGTGCCAGCAGTTACTCGATCGCCGGGCGGGCAGATACGCAGTATTTT	CASSYSIAGRADTQYF
TRBV7-3	TRBJ2-2	TRBD2	few	TGTGCCAGCAGCTTAACGGGACTAGCGGGAGACGGGGAGCTGTTTTTT	CASSLTGLAGDGELFF
TRBV25-1	TRBJ2-3	TRBD2	once	TGTGCCAGCTCGGTGGGGTTCGTTGGGGGGGACCCAGAGACGCAGTATTTC	CASSVGFVGGDPETQYF
TRBV27	TRBJ2-3	TRBD1	.	TGTGCCAGCAGTCCGGGGCGACGGGGCCGTGGGACAGATACGCAGTATTTC	CASSPGRRGRGTDTQYF
TRBV6-1	TRBJ2-2	.	.	TGTGCCAGCAGCCGGAGGGGAGCAGCGGTAGGCACCGGTGAGCAGGATTTT	CASSRRGAAVGTGEQDF
TRBV6-1	TRBJ2-1	.	.	TGTGCCAGCAGTGAAGCGCCGGGTCCCCTGGTTGGGGGGAACCCGGGGGAGCTGTTTTTC	CASSEAPGPLVGGNPGELFF
TRBV6-9	TRBJ2-1	TRBD2	.	TGCGCCAGCAGTTATAGCGGGAGGGCCAATACGCAGTTCTTC	CASSYSGRANTQFF